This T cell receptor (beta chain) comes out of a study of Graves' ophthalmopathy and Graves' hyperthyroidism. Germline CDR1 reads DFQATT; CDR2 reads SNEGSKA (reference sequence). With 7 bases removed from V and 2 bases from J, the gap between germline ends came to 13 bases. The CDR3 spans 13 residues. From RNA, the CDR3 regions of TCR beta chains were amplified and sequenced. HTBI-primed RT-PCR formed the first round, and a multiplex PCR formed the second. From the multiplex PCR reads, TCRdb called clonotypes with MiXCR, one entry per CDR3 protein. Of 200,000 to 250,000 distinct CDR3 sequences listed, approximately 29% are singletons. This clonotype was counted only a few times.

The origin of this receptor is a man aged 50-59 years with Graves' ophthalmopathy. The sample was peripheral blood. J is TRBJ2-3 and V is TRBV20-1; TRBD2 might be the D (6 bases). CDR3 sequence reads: CSGPGDFTDTQYF. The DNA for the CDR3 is TGCAGTGGACCTGGGGACTTCACAGATACGCAGTATTTT.